The 26 T cell receptor beta chains below were found in one sample sequenced in a study of blood T cell repertoires in COVID-19. Here immunoSEQ multiplex PCR was the method, and the copy in TCRdb shows in-frame clones only, minus some. Here the sample spans more than 200,000 clones, approximately 88% being singletons. The material sequenced was peripheral blood. Every receptor here comes from a man between 35 and 55 years old with acute or convalescent COVID-19.

This chain uses TRBV5-5 with TRBJ1-3; TRBD1 aligns across 7 bases. CDR3 length equals 14 residues. With 4 bases clipped from V and 8 bases from J, the junction kept 9 bases outside the gene matches. Germline CDR1 reads SGHKS; CDR2 reads YYEKEE (reference sequence). The CDR3 nucleotides read TGTGCCAGCAGCAAGGACAGGCCGAGTGACACCATATATTTT. As protein: CASSKDRPSDTIYF.

The chain combines TRBV27 with TRBJ1-5, with a possible D match to TRBD1 (6 bases). The CDR3 totals 15 residues. Germline CDR1 and CDR2: MNHEY and SMNVEV (reference sequence). V gave up 5 bases and J gave up 6 bases, with 17 bases separating them. CDR3 DNA: TGTGCCAGCAGTCCCGAATGGGGGCTTGGTCAGCCCCAGCATTTT. Translation gives CASSPEWGLGQPQHF.

Regarding this clone: At one boundary the junction diverges from the germline segment, which might be a read error. The chain joins TRBV18 to TRBJ1-4, with 9 bases aligning to TRBD1. Looked up from germline, CDR1 is KGHSH and CDR2 is LQKENI. The CDR3 is 15 amino acids. The CDR3 sequence: CASSPRTGELEKLFF. Here the CDR3 DNA reads TGTGCCAGCTCCCCACGGACAGGGGAACTTGAAAAACTGTTTTTT.

The rearrangement joins TRBV7-9 to TRBJ2-1; 7 nucleotides agree with TRBD2. V shed 1 base and J 4 bases; nucleotides not matched to a gene: 4. Looked up from germline, CDR1 is SEHNR and CDR2 is FQNEAQ (reference sequence). The CDR3 has 15 residues. Written as DNA, the CDR3 is TGTGCCAGCAGCTTAGGTAGCGGGCGGTACAATGAGCAGTTCTTC. Its protein is CASSLGSGRYNEQFF.

This rearrangement joins TRBV7-8 to TRBJ2-7; maybe TRBD2 (6 bases). The CDR3 runs to 14 residues. Germline CDR1 is SGHVS and CDR2 is FQNEAQ. V shed 1 base and J shed 1 base, with 8 bases lying between them. CDR3 in DNA: TGTGCCAGCAGCTTAGTTCGGGGGTCCTACGAGCAGTACTTC. Translated, it gives CASSLVRGSYEQYF.

The chain combines TRBV4-2 with TRBJ1-2, with D perhaps TRBD1 (6 bases). The CDR3 has 15 amino acids. Germline assignment: CDR1 LGHNA and CDR2 YNFKEQ. The germline V and J ends were trimmed by 6 bases and 5 bases, with 19 bases remaining between them. CDR3 nucleotides: TGTGCCAGCAGGAGGGGGGGGATGGATGCATATGGCTACACCTTC. Its protein is CASRRGGMDAYGYTF.

This clone came up a few times. V usage is TRBV2 and J usage is TRBJ2-7, with 7 bases aligning to TRBD1. CDR1 SNHLY and CDR2 FYNNEI come from the germline V gene. The CDR3 spans 15 residues. Unmatched junction bases numbered 11, after V lost 6 bases and J lost 3 bases. The CDR3 spells CASRPTGSALYEQYF. The DNA for the CDR3 is TGTGCCAGCAGGCCGACAGGGTCTGCCCTCTACGAGCAGTACTTC.

The rearrangement links TRBV7-3 to TRBJ1-1; a possible D gene is TRBD1 (5 bases). V lost 5 bases, J lost 3 bases, and 13 bases lay in between. Per germline, CDR1 SGHTA and CDR2 FQGTGA. The CDR3 contains 14 residues. The CDR3 is CASSVLGGHTEAFF. The CDR3 nucleotides read TGTGCCAGCAGCGTCTTGGGGGGACACACTGAAGCTTTCTTT. Looking up the rest from reference TRBV7-3 and TRBJ1-1 gives the full variable domain: GAGVSQTPSNKVTEKGKYVELRCDPISGHTALYWYRQSLGQGPEFLIYFQGTGAADDSGLPNDRFFAVRPEGSVSTLKIQRTERGDSAVYLCASSVLGGHTEAFFGQGTRLTVV.

The V gene is TRBV7-2, the J gene TRBJ1-2; perhaps TRBD1 as D (6 bases). Germline V lookup: CDR1 SGHTA, CDR2 FQGNSA. V was trimmed by 7 bases and J by 4 bases, leaving 10 bases between them. CDR3 length: 12 residues. The CDR3 here is CASTRTVYGYTF. CDR3 bases: TGTGCCAGCACCCGGACAGTCTATGGCTACACCTTC.

This chain joins TRBV7-2 and TRBJ2-3, with TRBD2 as a possible D gene (5 bases). The CDR3 spans 15 residues. V was shortened by 3 bases and J by 0 bases, with 10 bases between the two germline ends. Germline V CDR1 and CDR2: SGHTA, FQGNSA. The CDR3, as DNA: TGTGCCAGCAGCTTGTTAGCGATTAGCACAGATACGCAGTATTTT. Amino acid sequence: CASSLLAISTDTQYF.

J is TRBJ1-2 and V is TRBV6-6, with unresolved D. Germline V gene data show CDR1 as MNHNY and CDR2 as SVGAGI (reference sequence). The CDR3 is made up of 13 amino acids. Trimming took 5 bases from V and 3 from J, leaving 10 bases between them. The CDR3 region has the DNA TGTGCCAGCAGTCCGGGGTACGACTATGGCTACACCTTC. Translation gives CASSPGYDYGYTF.

The rearrangement links TRBV19 to TRBJ2-3; 10 bases are shared with TRBD2. CDR1 is LNHDA, CDR2 SQIVND, per germline (reference sequence). After removal of 8 bases from V and 2 bases from J, the junction contained 1 base not matched to a gene. There are 13 residues in the CDR3. The CDR3, as DNA: TGTGCCAGTGGACTAGCGGCCACAGATACGCAGTATTTT. Encoded protein: CASGLAATDTQYF.

The chain is built from TRBV27 and TRBJ2-2; 10 nucleotides line up with TRBD1. CDR3 length: 16 residues. V lost 3 bases and J lost 5; bases outside the gene matches: 6. Per germline, CDR1 MNHEY and CDR2 SMNVEV (reference sequence). CDR3 nucleotide sequence: TGTGCCAGCAGTTTTGGGACAGGGGTCCGAACCGGGGAGCTGTTTTTT. Translation gives CASSFGTGVRTGELFF.

CDR3 in amino acids: CATSPSGQGYNEQFF. The DNA for the CDR3 is TGTGCCACCAGTCCTTCGGGGCAGGGGTACAATGAGCAGTTCTTC. This chain joins TRBV24-1 and TRBJ2-1; D is perhaps TRBD1 (6 bases). With 6 bases removed from V and 4 bases from J, the gap between germline ends came to 15 bases. This CDR3 is built from 15 residues. Germline assignment: CDR1 KGHDR and CDR2 SFDVKD.

The V call is TRBV15, the J call TRBJ2-5; the match to TRBD2 covers 8 bases. With 0 bases clipped from V and 5 bases from J, the junction kept 8 bases outside the gene matches. CDR1 LNHNV and CDR2 YYDKDF come from the germline V gene (reference sequence). This CDR3 is 16 amino acids long. The CDR3 reads CATSRDQSGRGETQYF. In nucleotides, the CDR3 is TGTGCCACCAGCAGAGATCAAAGCGGGAGAGGTGAGACCCAGTACTTC.

J is TRBJ1-1 and V is TRBV28; TRBD1 is a possible D gene (6 bases). The CDR3 extends over 16 amino acids. Trimming shortened V by 0 bases and J by 1 base, and 12 bases separated the two germline ends. Germline V gene sequence: CDR1 MDHEN, CDR2 SYDVKM. As DNA, the CDR3 is TGTGCCAGCAGTTTATGGGGGGCAGGGAGGAACACTGAAGCTTTCTTT. It specifies CASSLWGAGRNTEAFF. Complete variable domain (other parts from reference TRBV28 and TRBJ1-1): DVKVTQSSRYLVKRTGEKVFLECVQDMDHENMFWYRQDPGLGLRLIYFSYDVKMKEKGDIPEGYSVSREKKERFSLILESASTNQTSMYLCASSLWGAGRNTEAFFGQGTRLTVV.

This clone occurred once. The rearrangement uses TRBV5-6 and TRBJ2-7, with D perhaps TRBD2 (5 bases). Trimming shortened V by 0 bases and J by 6 bases, and 10 bases separated the two germline ends. The CDR3 runs to 13 residues. Looked up from germline, CDR1 is SGHDT and CDR2 is YYEEEE. The CDR3 DNA sequence: TGTGCCAGCAGCTTGGCGGTCCGGGGCGAGCAGTACTTC. This sequence encodes CASSLAVRGEQYF.

CDR3 loop: CASSYSPDRDGYTF. The DNA of the CDR3 is TGTGCCAGCAGTTACTCCCCGGACAGGGATGGCTACACCTTC. The rearrangement uses TRBV6-6 and TRBJ1-2; TRBD1 matches 8 bases. The ends lost 0 bases at V and 6 bases at J; junction bases unmatched: 3. CDR1 is MNHNY and CDR2 is SVGAGI in the germline V gene (reference sequence). The CDR3 sequence is 14 residues long.

This chain's CDR3 is CASSYGTGLYNSPLHF. CDR3 coding DNA: TGTGCCAGCAGTTACGGGACAGGACTCTATAATTCACCCCTCCACTTT. The chain joins TRBV6-5 to TRBJ1-6; TRBD1 matches at 8 bases. The CDR3 is 16 residues long. After removal of 2 bases from V and 3 bases from J, the junction contained 3 bases not matched to a gene. Per germline, CDR1 MNHEY and CDR2 SVGAGI.

This chain joins TRBV11-2 and TRBJ1-5; weak D call: TRBD1 (6 bases). The V and J ends lost 5 bases and 7 bases respectively, with 15 bases between them. The CDR3 runs to 14 residues. Germline loops: CDR1 SGHAT, CDR2 FQNNGV. CDR3 in amino acids: CASSLNRVGQPQHF. CDR3 DNA sequence: TGTGCCAGCAGCCTAAACAGGGTTGGGCAGCCCCAGCATTTT.

A single count supports this clone. V is TRBV12-3 or TRBV12-4 and J is TRBJ1-6; D is unclear. The V gene lost 5 bases and the J gene lost 7 bases, with 9 bases spanning the gap. The CDR3 length is 13 residues. CDR3 sequence (DNA): TGTGCCAGCAGTCCAGGCCAGAATTCACCCCTCCACTTT. Encoded protein: CASSPGQNSPLHF.

The rearrangement joins TRBV29-1 to TRBJ1-5; D possibly corresponds to TRBD1 (6 bases). The CDR3 runs to 13 residues. Germline V lookup: CDR1 SQVTM, CDR2 ANQGSEA. Trimming left V 6 bases short and J 3 bases short, with 12 bases between. The DNA of the CDR3 is TGCAGCGTCCTCGGACAGCCCAATCAGCCCCAGCATTTT. The encoded protein is CSVLGQPNQPQHF.

The rearrangement joins TRBV3-1 (or the pseudogene TRBV3-2) to TRBJ2-3; 7 bases match TRBD1. Germline V gene lookup returns CDR1 LGHDT and CDR2 YNNKEL (reference sequence). This CDR3 has 16 amino acids. Unmatched junction bases numbered 9, after V lost 3 bases and J lost 3 bases. DNA of the CDR3: TGTGCCAGCAGCCACCGTCGGGACAGCCGTACAGATACGCAGTATTTT. This codes for CASSHRRDSRTDTQYF.

The gene calls are TRBV18 and TRBJ2-1; TRBD2 matches at 7 bases. After removal of 3 bases from V and 7 bases from J, the junction contained 3 bases not matched to a gene. Germline CDR1 is KGHSH and CDR2 is LQKENI. The CDR3 has 13 residues. The CDR3 nucleotides are TGTGCCAGCTCACCCCGGGGAGGGAATGAGCAGTTCTTC. Translation: CASSPRGGNEQFF. The full variable domain, with the rest looked up from reference TRBV18 and TRBJ2-1, is NAGVMQNPRHLVRRRGQEARLRCSPMKGHSHVYWYRQLPEEGLKFMVYLQKENIIDESGMPKERFSAEFPKEGPSILRIQQVVRGDSAAYFCASSPRGGNEQFFGPGTRLTVL.

V usage is TRBV7-3 and J usage is TRBJ1-2, with 8 bases that match TRBD1. Germline lookup yields CDR1 SGHTA and CDR2 FQGTGA. The CDR3 totals 15 residues. Trimming removed 0 bases from V and 7 bases from J; junction bases left unmatched: 7. For the CDR3, the DNA is TGTGCCAGCAGCTTAACGCAGGGACAGGCGTTTGGCTACACCTTC. Translation gives CASSLTQGQAFGYTF.

This clone was found a few times. This chain joins TRBV2 and TRBJ1-2; no reliable D call. CDR1 is SNHLY, CDR2 FYNNEI, per germline. The V gene lost 4 bases and the J gene lost 6 bases, with 9 bases spanning the gap. This CDR3 comprises 12 residues. The DNA of the CDR3 is TGTGCCAGCAGTGTATCTTTTAATGGCTACACCTTC. As protein: CASSVSFNGYTF.